These 4 T cell receptor beta chains share one sample of origin, sequenced in a study of cytomegalovirus exposure and HLA in healthy donors. With 60 Vbeta and 13 Jbeta primers, the PCR was carried out. The table came from immunoSEQ multiplex PCR; TCRdb's copy has only in-frame clones and leaves some out. The sample includes about 150,000 clones, over 65% of them seen just once. The specimen was PBMCs. These receptors all stem from a woman in her thirties or forties in good health and CMV-seronegative.

This clone has only a few counts. The chain is built from TRBV5-4 and TRBJ2-1; maybe TRBD2 (5 bases). Between the trimmed V and J ends, which lost 5 bases and 5 bases, there was a span of 17 bases. The CDR3 has 15 amino acids. Per the germline V gene, CDR1 is SGHNT and CDR2 is YYREEE (reference sequence). Written as DNA, the CDR3 is TGTGCCAGCAGTCGCCCGCGGGTATCTAACAATGAGCAGTTCTTC. Protein sequence: CASSRPRVSNNEQFF.

The rearrangement joins TRBV25-1 to TRBJ1-6; D is perhaps TRBD1 (6 bases). V was pared by 3 bases and J by 6 bases, with 12 bases between. From germline, CDR1 is MGHDK and CDR2 SYGVNS. This CDR3 comprises 15 residues. The CDR3 DNA reads as TGTGCCAGCAGTGAGGGGGCCCGGAGTAATTCACCCCTCCACTTT. As protein: CASSEGARSNSPLHF.

This clone appeared a few times. The chain recombines TRBV11-3 with TRBJ2-1, with 12 nucleotides matching TRBD2. The V and J ends lost 4 bases and 9 bases, in that order; junction bases with no gene match: 10. CDR3 size: 16 residues. Per the germline V gene, CDR1 is SGHNT and CDR2 is YENEEA. CDR3 sequence reads: CASSSQLAGGSGEQFF. Here the CDR3 DNA reads TGTGCCAGCAGCTCCCAACTAGCGGGGGGTTCCGGTGAGCAGTTCTTC. The whole variable domain, remainder taken from reference TRBV11-3 and TRBJ2-1, is EAGVVQSPRYKIIEKKQPVAFWCNPISGHNTLYWYLQNLGQGPELLIRYENEEAVDDSQLPKDRFSAERLKGVDSTLKIQPAELGDSAVYLCASSSQLAGGSGEQFFGPGTRLTVL.

The chain combines TRBV6-5 with TRBJ1-4; D possibly corresponds to TRBD1 (5 bases). The germline V gene has CDR1 MNHEY and CDR2 SVGAGI. V was cut by 0 bases and J by 8 bases, with 13 bases left in between. The CDR3 extends over 15 amino acids. The CDR3 spells CASSYSMEGREKLFF. DNA of the CDR3: TGTGCCAGCAGTTACTCTATGGAGGGGAGGGAAAAACTGTTTTTT.